The 29 T cell receptor beta chains below all came from one sample that was sequenced in a study of shared clonotypes between healthy human individuals. The protocol was immunoSEQ multiplex PCR, while the TCRdb copy is restricted to in-frame clones and leaves out a portion. The table records about 2.1 million clones, 90% to 95% of them present only once. Naive CD8 isolation took CD45RO-negative cells positively selected for CCR7 and excluded terminally differentiated effector memory CD45RA+ cells. The specimen was naive CD8+ T cells from PBMCs. These receptors originate from a young man in good health. Some clones in this sample may be carry-over from other donors' samples.

CDR3 residues: CASSWTVGTPNTGELFF. CDR3 nucleotides: TGTGCCAGCAGCTGGACCGTCGGGACCCCGAACACCGGGGAGCTGTTTTTT. The chain couples TRBV7-8 to TRBJ2-2; D is tentatively TRBD1 or TRBD2 (5 bases each). Germline V lookup: CDR1 SGHVS, CDR2 FQNEAQ. CDR3 length: 17 residues. Trimming left V 4 bases short and J 0 bases short, with 15 bases between.

Remarks on this clone: Other DNA sequences in the same sample also yield this CDR3. V and J are TRBV19 and TRBJ1-1; maybe TRBD1 (5 bases). The CDR3 consists of 14 residues. Trimming took 6 bases from V and 1 from J, leaving 12 bases between them. CDR1 and CDR2 from the germline V gene are LNHDA and SQIVND (reference sequence). DNA of the CDR3: TGTGCCAGTAGGCCAGGGTTGGGGAACACTGAAGCTTTCTTT. The encoded protein is CASRPGLGNTEAFF. The complete variable domain, with remaining parts taken from reference TRBV19 and TRBJ1-1, reads DGGITQSPKYLFRKEGQNVTLSCEQNLNHDAMYWYRQDPGQGLRLIYYSQIVNDFQKGDIAEGYSVSREKKESFPLTVTSAQKNPTAFYLCASRPGLGNTEAFFGQGTRLTVV.

This clone was picked up one time. The chain carries TRBV19 and TRBJ2-7; D remains unclear. CDR1 and CDR2 from the germline V gene are LNHDA and SQIVND (reference sequence). The ends were cut back, 3 bases at V and 2 bases at J, with 8 bases in the middle. The CDR3 loop spans 13 amino acids. The DNA for the CDR3 is TGTGCCAGTAGTATCTACTACCCCTACGAGCAGTACTTC. Translated, it gives CASSIYYPYEQYF.

This clone was recorded once. V gene TRBV6-1 combines with J gene TRBJ2-3, with TRBD1 matching 7 bases. CDR3 length: 16 amino acids. Germline trimming cut 3 bases from V and 7 bases from J; bases unmatched to any gene: 13. The germline V gene has CDR1 MNHNS and CDR2 SASEGT. The CDR3 coding sequence is TGTGCCAGCAGTGATGTAGTAGGACAGGCCCGATATACGCAGTATTTT. Its translation: CASSDVVGQARYTQYF.

The chain carries TRBV28 and TRBJ2-1, with D perhaps matching TRBD2 (6 bases). The CDR3 runs 15 residues. V was shortened by 2 bases and J by 7 bases, with 15 bases between the two germline ends. CDR1 is MDHEN, CDR2 SYDVKM, per germline. For the CDR3, the DNA is TGTGCCAGCAGTTTACCTAGCACGGGGGTAAATGAGCAGTTCTTC. This codes for CASSLPSTGVNEQFF. Looking up the rest from reference TRBV28 and TRBJ2-1 gives the full variable domain: DVKVTQSSRYLVKRTGEKVFLECVQDMDHENMFWYRQDPGLGLRLIYFSYDVKMKEKGDIPEGYSVSREKKERFSLILESASTNQTSMYLCASSLPSTGVNEQFFGPGTRLTVL.

V usage is TRBV19 and J usage is TRBJ2-7; D is unclear. This CDR3 region has 13 residues. Trimming pared 3 bases from V and 6 bases from J, leaving 12 bases between. Germline V gene data show CDR1 as LNHDA and CDR2 as SQIVND (reference sequence). The CDR3 DNA is TGTGCCAGTAGTATGTCCCTCTATTCCGAGCAGTACTTC. It yields the protein CASSMSLYSEQYF.

The rearrangement joins TRBV10-1 to TRBJ1-2; no reliable D call. V lost 3 bases and J lost 1, with 12 bases in between. CDR1 and CDR2 (germline): WNHNN, SYGVQD (reference sequence). The CDR3 loop spans 15 amino acids. Here the CDR3 DNA reads TGCGCCAGCAGTGAATCTCCTAATCTTAACTATGGCTACACCTTC. Translated, it gives CASSESPNLNYGYTF.

The gene calls are TRBV14 and TRBJ2-2; D gene unclear. Germline loops: CDR1 SGHDN, CDR2 FVKESK. Trimming took 2 bases from V and 7 from J, leaving 5 bases between them. CDR3 length equals 12 residues. CDR3 nucleotide sequence: TGTGCCAGCAGCCAAAAGTTCGGGGAGCTGTTTTTT. Amino acids: CASSQKFGELFF. Full variable domain (rest looked up from reference TRBV14 and TRBJ2-2): EAGVTQFPSHSVIEKGQTVTLRCDPISGHDNLYWYRRVMGKEIKFLLHFVKESKQDESGMPNNRFLAERTGGTYSTLKVQPAELEDSGVYFCASSQKFGELFFGEGSRLTVL.

J is TRBJ2-1 and V is TRBV27; 13 bases align to TRBD2. The CDR3 has 15 amino acids. The junction had 7 bases not matched to a gene; V was cut back by 7 bases and J by 7 bases. The germline V gene has CDR1 MNHEY and CDR2 SMNVEV (reference sequence). The CDR3, as DNA: TGTGCCAGCACTGGACTAGCGGGAGTAGGAAATGAGCAGTTCTTC. This translates into CASTGLAGVGNEQFF.

The chain links TRBV4-3 to TRBJ2-3, with 7 bases matching TRBD1. Germline V gene lookup returns CDR1 LGHNA and CDR2 YSLEER. The CDR3 extends over 16 amino acids. V trimming: 1 base; J trimming: 6 bases; junction bases outside the gene matches: 10. CDR3 loop: CASSQVVAQGDDTQYF. The CDR3 DNA follows: TGCGCCAGCAGCCAAGTAGTTGCGCAGGGGGATGATACGCAGTATTTT.

CDR3 protein: CASSEGSGSGNTIYF. CDR3 bases: TGCGCCAGCAGCGAAGGTTCAGGGTCTGGAAACACCATATATTTT. The V call is TRBV4-3, the J call TRBJ1-3, with D tentatively TRBD1 (5 bases). Germline CDR1 is LGHNA and CDR2 is YSLEER. The CDR3 is made up of 15 amino acids. V was trimmed by 5 bases and J by 1 base, leaving 12 bases between them.

This sequence joins TRBV9 and TRBJ1-2; TRBD1 agrees at 7 bases. J lost 1 base, V lost 3 bases, and 12 bases had no gene match. The CDR3 is 17 amino acids. Per the germline V gene, CDR1 is SGDLS and CDR2 is YYNGEE. The chain's CDR3 is CASSDFGRDRVNYGYTF. CDR3 bases: TGTGCCAGCAGCGACTTTGGGAGGGACAGAGTTAACTATGGCTACACCTTC.

The rearrangement links TRBV28 to TRBJ1-5; perhaps TRBD1 as D (5 bases). The CDR3 consists of 13 residues. Germline V gene data show CDR1 as MDHEN and CDR2 as SYDVKM. The V gene lost 6 bases and the J gene lost 1 base, with 7 bases spanning the gap. Here the CDR3 reads CASRGLSNQPQHF. The CDR3 nucleotides read TGTGCCAGCAGGGGACTCAGCAATCAGCCCCAGCATTTT.

The genes are TRBV9 and TRBJ1-5, with 8 bases matching TRBD1. Unmatched junction bases numbered 6, after V lost 3 bases and J lost 4 bases. The CDR3 covers 15 residues. Per germline, CDR1 SGDLS and CDR2 YYNGEE. The CDR3 DNA sequence: TGTGCCAGCAGCGAAGGGACAGGAAAAAATCAGCCCCAGCATTTT. Protein: CASSEGTGKNQPQHF. Full variable domain (rest looked up from reference TRBV9 and TRBJ1-5): DSGVTQTPKHLITATGQRVTLRCSPRSGDLSVYWYQQSLDQGLQFLIQYYNGEERAKGNILERFSAQQFPDLHSELNLSSLELGDSALYFCASSEGTGKNQPQHFGDGTRLSIL.

This chain joins TRBV4-2 and TRBJ2-1; D is possibly TRBD2 (5 bases). This CDR3 is built from 16 residues. V gave up 0 bases and J gave up 0 bases, with 9 bases separating them. CDR1 and CDR2 (germline): LGHNA, YNFKEQ. The DNA for the CDR3 is TGTGCCAGCAGCCAAGATCCTAGCCACTCCTACAATGAGCAGTTCTTC. Its translation is CASSQDPSHSYNEQFF.

The chain carries TRBV2 and TRBJ1-4; D not certain. CDR3 length equals 16 residues. Trimming pared 6 bases from V and 0 bases from J, leaving 14 bases between. Germline assignment: CDR1 SNHLY and CDR2 FYNNEI. CDR3 DNA sequence: TGTGCCAGCAGGCTAAGTTATAGGACAACTAATGAAAAACTGTTTTTT. The encoded protein is CASRLSYRTTNEKLFF.

The chain combines TRBV19 with TRBJ2-1, with 7 bases that match TRBD2. CDR1 and CDR2 (germline): LNHDA, SQIVND (reference sequence). The CDR3 covers 15 residues. V dropped 1 base and J dropped 7; count of bases not matched to a gene: 7. As DNA, the CDR3 is TGTGCCAGTAGTATAGTCTGGAGCGGGAAAAATGAGCAGTTCTTC. This sequence encodes CASSIVWSGKNEQFF.

J is TRBJ2-7 and V is TRBV4-3; the D gene is possibly TRBD1 (6 bases). The CDR3 loop spans 14 amino acids. V was clipped by 4 bases and J by 6 bases, with 16 bases between them. Germline V gene sequence: CDR1 LGHNA, CDR2 YSLEER. The CDR3 protein is CASSPYKGVTEQYF. CDR3 bases: TGCGCCAGCAGCCCCTATAAGGGGGTAACCGAGCAGTACTTC.

The V and J genes are TRBV21-1 and TRBJ2-2; the table's TRBD2 call for D was not verified on the DNA. TRBV21-1 is a known pseudogene. The CDR3 consists of 19 residues. The DNA for the CDR3 is TGTGCCAGCAGCAAAGAAGGGCTAGCGCAAACTAAGAACACCGGGGAGCTGTTTTTT. This gives the protein CASSKEGLAQTKNTGELFF.

The chain carries TRBV6-1 and TRBJ2-7; possibly TRBD1 for D (5 bases). This CDR3 spans 13 amino acids. The V gene lost 2 bases and the J gene lost 6 bases, with 11 bases spanning the gap. Germline-derived CDR1 and CDR2 are MNHNS and SASEGT. CDR3 loop: CASSEQGTGEQYF. The CDR3 DNA is TGTGCCAGCAGTGAACAGGGCACAGGCGAGCAGTACTTC.

The rearrangement joins TRBV4-1 to TRBJ2-3, with D maybe TRBD1 (6 bases). Trimming pared 1 base from V and 2 bases from J, leaving 10 bases between. Germline CDR1 and CDR2: MGHRA and YSYEKL. This CDR3 is built from 15 residues. CDR3 DNA sequence: TGCGCCAGCAGCCAAGTTCAGGGGTACACAGATACGCAGTATTTT. Translation: CASSQVQGYTDTQYF.

The chain employs TRBV15 and TRBJ2-3, with 10 nucleotides matching TRBD2. The germline gives CDR1 LNHNV, CDR2 YYDKDF (reference sequence). The CDR3 extends over 15 amino acids. As DNA, the CDR3 is TGTGCGACGACAGACGGGACTAGCGGCACAGATACGCAGTATTTT. Translated: CATTDGTSGTDTQYF.

The rearrangement uses TRBV14 and TRBJ2-7, with D possibly matching TRBD2 (6 bases). Trimming shortened V by 6 bases and J by 0 bases, and 12 bases separated the two germline ends. The CDR3 totals 14 residues. Germline loops: CDR1 SGHDN, CDR2 FVKESK. The CDR3 loop is CASSLAPSSYEQYF. The CDR3 DNA follows: TGTGCCAGCAGTCTAGCGCCCAGCTCCTACGAGCAGTACTTC.

The chain employs TRBV10-3 and TRBJ2-7, with 9 bases matching TRBD1. Germline V lookup: CDR1 ENHRY, CDR2 SYGVKD. This CDR3 contains 17 residues. J was trimmed by 5 bases and V by 0 bases; bases with no gene match: 11. CDR3 nucleotides: TGTGCCATCAGTGAGTCGCCCGGGACAGGGTTTCGCAACGAGCAGTACTTC. This sequence encodes CAISESPGTGFRNEQYF.

The chain couples TRBV4-3 to TRBJ2-1; D is undetermined. Germline loops: CDR1 LGHNA, CDR2 YSLEER. The length of the CDR3 is 15 residues. The V and J ends lost 0 bases and 3 bases respectively, with 9 bases between them. This chain's CDR3 is CASSQDVVHYNEQFF. CDR3 nucleotides: TGCGCCAGCAGCCAAGATGTGGTCCACTACAATGAGCAGTTCTTC.

The chain carries TRBV4-3 and TRBJ2-5, with unresolved D. CDR1 and CDR2 (germline): LGHNA, YSLEER. V was cut by 0 bases and J by 7 bases, with 15 bases left in between. The CDR3 length is 15 residues. The CDR3 sequence: CASSQEIGSPVTQYF. For the CDR3, the DNA is TGCGCCAGCAGCCAAGAAATAGGGTCACCCGTGACCCAGTACTTC.

V gene TRBV7-6 combines with J gene TRBJ2-3; D unresolved. V lost 6 bases, J lost 0 bases, and 10 bases lay in between. Germline V gene sequence: CDR1 SGHVS, CDR2 FNYEAQ. The CDR3 has 14 amino acids. The CDR3 region has the DNA TGTGCCAGCAGTGGGCTGTATAGCACAGATACGCAGTATTTT. Translating gives CASSGLYSTDTQYF.

The chain uses TRBV11-2 and TRBJ2-3; no definite D call. Deletions cut 1 base from V and 1 base from J, with 15 bases between. CDR1 SGHAT and CDR2 FQNNGV come from the germline V gene. This CDR3 comprises 17 residues. The DNA of the CDR3 is TGTGCCAGCAGCTTAGTTCGGTTGCGATTGGGCACAGATACGCAGTATTTT. It yields the protein CASSLVRLRLGTDTQYF.

This chain uses TRBV4-3 with TRBJ2-1; 10 bases line up with TRBD1. The CDR3 has 15 residues. V was pared by 4 bases and J by 9 bases, with 9 bases of the junction left unmatched. Germline-derived CDR1 and CDR2 are LGHNA and YSLEER. CDR3 loop: CASSPRQGAVFEQFF. DNA of the CDR3: TGCGCCAGCAGCCCCCGACAGGGGGCCGTGTTTGAGCAGTTCTTC.